This entry lists 26 T cell receptor beta chains sequenced from one sample in a study of CXCR3-negative and CXCR3-positive naive CD8 T cells. Study-wide results and caveats: Greater hydrophobicity was found in TRB CDR3s of CXCR3-positive naive cells than of CXCR3-negative naive cells.

Libraries of TRB cDNA were made by 5' RACE and carried UMIs. TCRdb re-called the 5' RACE reads and catalogs CDR3 proteins one per entry, DNA excluded. The sample includes 90,000 to 100,000 distinct CDR3 sequences. The antigens of these receptors remain unknown. The sample consisted of naive CXCR3+ CD8+ T cells from blood. Subset denoted: CD45RO-CCR7+CD27+CD95- naive CD8+ T cells expressing CXCR3 (TNR3+). The receptors here all came from a human donor in good health. Some clones in this sample may be carry-over from other donors' samples.

The rearrangement uses TRBV2 and TRBJ2-1. CDR3 length: 11 residues. From germline, CDR1 is SNHLY and CDR2 FYNNEI. The CDR3 protein is CASLRFNEQFF.

The J gene is TRBJ2-7, the V gene TRBV6-1. The germline V gene has CDR1 MNHNS and CDR2 SASEGT. The CDR3 spans 12 residues. CDR3 sequence: CASSVGSYEQYF.

The chain recombines TRBV29-1 with TRBJ2-1; as DNA is missing, the TRBD2 call by TCRdb cannot be tested. Germline lookup yields CDR1 SQVTM and CDR2 ANQGSEA. CDR3 size: 17 residues. CDR3 region: CSVDNLAGGRYTDEQFF.

This sequence joins TRBV4-3 and TRBJ1-2; TCRdb designates TRBD1, a call that cannot be tested without DNA. Germline-derived CDR1 and CDR2 are LGHNA and YSLEER. The CDR3 is 16 amino acids. CDR3 residues: CASSQDASQGFYGYTF.

The chain has TRBV7-9 and TRBJ2-7; the TCRdb call, TRBD2, lacks DNA for checking. There are 15 residues in the CDR3. The germline V gene encodes CDR1 SEHNR and CDR2 FQNEAQ (reference sequence). CDR3 sequence: CASSIGLAPTYEQYF. Filled out from reference TRBV7-9 and TRBJ2-7, the complete variable domain reads DTGVSQNPRHKITKRGQNVTFRCDPISEHNRLYWYRQTLGQGPEFLTYFQNEAQLEKSRLLSDRFSAERPKGSFSTLEIQRTEQGDSAMYLCASSIGLAPTYEQYFGPGTRLTVT.

This chain links TRBV19 with TRBJ1-5; TCRdb's D gene call, TRBD1, goes unchecked for lack of DNA. From germline, CDR1 is LNHDA and CDR2 SQIVND (reference sequence). The CDR3 runs to 15 residues. The CDR3 here is CASTPGTRGSQPQHF.

The chain uses TRBV7-9 and TRBJ2-1; TCRdb designates TRBD1, a call that cannot be tested without DNA. This CDR3 comprises 18 residues. Germline CDR1 is SEHNR and CDR2 is FQNEAQ (reference sequence). The CDR3 loop is CASSSTRPGGRNTNEQFF.

This chain connects TRBV5-1 to TRBJ2-7; TCRdb's assignment of TRBD1 cannot be checked, as there is no DNA. The germline V gene encodes CDR1 SGHRS and CDR2 YFSETQ. The CDR3 runs 15 residues. CDR3 residues: CASSPWDRENYEQYF. Full variable domain (remainder filled in from reference TRBV5-1 and TRBJ2-7): KAGVTQTPRYLIKTRGQQVTLSCSPISGHRSVSWYQQTPGQGLQFLFEYFSETQRNKGNFPGRFSGRQFSNSRSEMNVSTLELGDSALYLCASSPWDRENYEQYFGPGTRLTVT.

The CDR3 protein is CASSAGASRGGANVLTF. V gene TRBV10-1 combines with J gene TRBJ2-6; TCRdb names TRBD1, which stays unverified in the absence of DNA. The CDR3 extends over 17 amino acids. Germline V gene lookup returns CDR1 WNHNN and CDR2 SYGVQD (reference sequence).

The V gene is TRBV29-1, the J gene TRBJ2-5. There are 13 residues in the CDR3. Germline loops: CDR1 SQVTM, CDR2 ANQGSEA. The CDR3 loop reads CSGEDRPQETQYF. Complete variable domain (other parts from reference TRBV29-1 and TRBJ2-5): SAVISQKPSRDICQRGTSLTIQCQVDSQVTMMFWYRQQPGQSLTLIATANQGSEATYESGFVIDKFPISRPNLTFSTLTVSNMSPEDSSIYLCSGEDRPQETQYFGPGTRLLVL.

The rearrangement links TRBV29-1 to TRBJ1-5; lacking DNA, the TRBD1 call made by TCRdb goes unchecked. The CDR3 contains 13 residues. Per the germline V gene, CDR1 is SQVTM and CDR2 is ANQGSEA. CDR3 loop: CSVGDRENQPQHF.

V usage is TRBV10-3 and J usage is TRBJ2-7; TCRdb reports TRBD1, a call that lacks DNA to check it against. The CDR3 has 13 amino acids. Germline CDR1 reads ENHRY; CDR2 reads SYGVKD. The CDR3 sequence: CAISEAGGHEQYF.

This chain joins TRBV24-1 and TRBJ2-1; TCRdb's D call of TRBD1 is untestable without DNA. The germline gives CDR1 KGHDR, CDR2 SFDVKD. The length of the CDR3 is 14 residues. The CDR3 loop is CATKSGMDYNEQFF.

The CDR3 is CASKTAVAINYGYTF. This chain uses TRBV6-4 with TRBJ1-2. The CDR3 has 15 amino acids. CDR1 and CDR2 from the germline V gene are MRHNA and SNTAGT.

The chain is built from TRBV9 and TRBJ2-7; no DNA is available, so the TRBD1 call from TCRdb remains unchecked. The CDR3 contains 14 residues. Germline CDR1 and CDR2: SGDLS and YYNGEE. The CDR3 loop reads CASSAMDTPYAQYF.

V and J are TRBV7-9 and TRBJ2-3; TCRdb designates TRBD2, a call that cannot be tested without DNA. The CDR3 spans 17 residues. Germline V lookup: CDR1 SEHNR, CDR2 FQNEAQ (reference sequence). CDR3 amino acids: CASSLASQRGRIDTQYF.

The rearrangement uses TRBV7-3 and TRBJ2-6; TCRdb's assignment of TRBD1 cannot be checked, as there is no DNA. This CDR3 is built from 14 residues. Germline V CDR1 and CDR2: SGHTA, FQGTGA. CDR3 protein: CASSPPSGANVLTF.

The chain carries TRBV5-1 and TRBJ2-7; the D gene TCRdb calls, TRBD2, cannot be checked with no DNA. The germline V gene has CDR1 SGHRS and CDR2 YFSETQ. This CDR3 is 14 amino acids long. The CDR3 loop reads CASSFRGLDFEQYF.

The chain couples TRBV6-5 to TRBJ2-2; there is no DNA to check the TCRdb D call of TRBD2. CDR3 length: 14 residues. From germline, CDR1 is MNHEY and CDR2 SVGAGI. The CDR3 sequence: CASSSGGAAGELFF.

The chain recombines TRBV5-1 with TRBJ2-1; without DNA, the TCRdb call of TRBD2 cannot be checked. This CDR3 is 19 amino acids long. Germline CDR1 SGHRS, CDR2 YFSETQ. CDR3 sequence: CASSLEVAGGPGSYNEQFF.

The chain uses TRBV5-4 and TRBJ2-7. Germline V gives CDR1 SGHNT, CDR2 YYREEE (reference sequence). This CDR3 contains 14 residues. The CDR3: CASSLREFSYEQYF. The variable domain in full, with the rest retrieved from reference TRBV5-4 and TRBJ2-7, is ETGVTQSPTHLIKTRGQQVTLRCSSQSGHNTVSWYQQALGQGPQFIFQYYREEENGRGNFPPRFSGLQFPNYSSELNVNALELDDSALYLCASSLREFSYEQYFGPGTRLTVT.

The chain links TRBV7-6 to TRBJ1-5; TCRdb names TRBD1, which stays unverified in the absence of DNA. The germline V gene has CDR1 SGHVS and CDR2 FNYEAQ. The CDR3 totals 16 residues. The CDR3 protein is CASSLGGQGVLSPQHF.

This chain joins TRBV7-9 and TRBJ2-5; TCRdb indicates TRBD2, and absent DNA this call remains unverified. Germline CDR1 is SEHNR and CDR2 is FQNEAQ (reference sequence). The CDR3 covers 19 residues. CDR3 sequence reads: CASSLVAAGGPISQETQYF.

The chain combines TRBV7-8 with TRBJ1-1. Germline lookup yields CDR1 SGHVS and CDR2 FQNEAQ. This CDR3 is 15 amino acids long. The CDR3 region is CASSFTAWGSTEAFF.

The chain employs TRBV3-1 and TRBJ2-3; TCRdb returns TRBD1, unconfirmable since there is no DNA. The length of the CDR3 is 18 residues. The V gene's germline CDR1 is LGHDT and CDR2 YNNKEL (reference sequence). CDR3 in amino acids: CASSQPLLGERDTDTQYF.

The CDR3 loop is CSASARGTYNEQFF. The rearrangement joins TRBV20-1 to TRBJ2-1; the TRBD1 assignment by TCRdb is unverifiable without DNA. Looked up from germline, CDR1 is DFQATT and CDR2 is SNEGSKA (reference sequence). The CDR3 runs 14 residues.